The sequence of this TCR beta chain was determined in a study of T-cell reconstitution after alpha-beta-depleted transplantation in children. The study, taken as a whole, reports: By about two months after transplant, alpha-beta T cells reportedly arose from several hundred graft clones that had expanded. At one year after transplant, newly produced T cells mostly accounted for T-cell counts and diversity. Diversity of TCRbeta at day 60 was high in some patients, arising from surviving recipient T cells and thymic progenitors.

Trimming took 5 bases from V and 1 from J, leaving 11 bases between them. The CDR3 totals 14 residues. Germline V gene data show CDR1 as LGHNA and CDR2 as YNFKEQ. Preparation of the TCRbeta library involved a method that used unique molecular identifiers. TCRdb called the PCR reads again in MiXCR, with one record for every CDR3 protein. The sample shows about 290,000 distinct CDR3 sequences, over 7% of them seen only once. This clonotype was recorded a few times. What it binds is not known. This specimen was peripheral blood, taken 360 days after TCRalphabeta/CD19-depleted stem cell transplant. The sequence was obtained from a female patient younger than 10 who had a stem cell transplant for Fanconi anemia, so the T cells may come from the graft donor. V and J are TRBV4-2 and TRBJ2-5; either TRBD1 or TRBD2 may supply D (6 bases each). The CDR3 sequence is CASSTWGAQETQYF. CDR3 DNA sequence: TGTGCCAGCAGCACCTGGGGGGCCCAAGAGACCCAGTACTTC.